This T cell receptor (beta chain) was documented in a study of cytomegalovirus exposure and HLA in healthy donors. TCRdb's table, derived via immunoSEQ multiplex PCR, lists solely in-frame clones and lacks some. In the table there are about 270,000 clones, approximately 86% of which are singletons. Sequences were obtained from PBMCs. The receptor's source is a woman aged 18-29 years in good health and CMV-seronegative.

The CDR3 sequence: CASTSGRGGRTDTQYF. The CDR3 DNA sequence: TGTGCCAGCACCTCGGGGAGGGGGGGAAGGACAGATACGCAGTATTTT. The chain couples TRBV27 to TRBJ2-3, with a tentative D call TRBD2 (7 bases). Germline V lookup: CDR1 MNHEY, CDR2 SMNVEV (reference sequence). V was pared by 7 bases and J by 3 bases, with 20 bases between. The CDR3 has 16 residues.